These T cell receptor beta chains were read from a single sample in a study of blood T cell repertoires in COVID-19. The method was immunoSEQ multiplex PCR; TCRdb's version includes in-frame clones alone and lacks a portion of them. This table holds about 82,000 clones, around 81% found once. The sequencing input was peripheral blood. Source of these receptors: an elderly man with acute or convalescent COVID-19. Both conserved end residues are part of each CDR3. Each record gives: V gene, clone size, D gene, J gene, CDR3 DNA, CDR3 protein. A D gene is named only where the DNA matches it firmly. Expanded clones are given a class, and other clones once, few, many or no size at all.

>TRBV2|few|TRBD1|TRBJ1-3
TGTGCCAGCAGGCGGGACAGGGGGAACACCATATATTTT
CASRRDRGNTIYF
>TRBV27|NA|TRBD2|TRBJ2-5
TGTGCCAGCAGTTTATCGCAGCAACTAGCGGGACAAGAGACCCAGTACTTC
CASSLSQQLAGQETQYF
>TRBV19|few|TRBD2|TRBJ2-1
TGTGCCAGTAGTAGTGGAATAGCGGGAGAGTCTCTTTTCTTC
CASSSGIAGESLFF
>TRBV11-2|NA|TRBD2|TRBJ2-1
TGTGCCAGCAGCTCAACTAGCGGGAGCTCCTACAATGAGCAGTTCTTC
CASSSTSGSSYNEQFF
>TRBV6-5|NA|TRBD1|TRBJ2-7
TGTGCCAGCAGTTACGGACAGGGGGCGAGGGAGCAGTACTTC
CASSYGQGAREQYF
>TRBV20-1|NA|TRBD2|TRBJ2-1
TGCAGTAGCCAGGGACTAGCGGGACGGTTCTTC
CSSQGLAGRFF
>TRBV5-4|NA|TRBD1|TRBJ2-7
TGTGCCAGCAGCCAAACAGGGGTTACCTACGAGCAGTACTTC
CASSQTGVTYEQYF
>TRBV7-9|NA|NA|TRBJ2-5
TGTGCCAGCAGCCAGGGCCCCCAAGAGACCCAGTACTTC
CASSQGPQETQYF
>TRBV5-1|NA|NA|TRBJ2-5
TGCGCCAGCAGCTTGGTTATTTCAGGGCGGGAGACCCAGTACTTC
CASSLVISGRETQYF
>TRBV18|NA|NA|TRBJ2-2
TGTGCCAGCTCACCACTACCGGGATACACCGGGGAGCTGTTTTTT
CASSPLPGYTGELFF
>TRBV5-1|NA|NA|TRBJ2-5
TGCGCCAGCAGCTTCCAGGGCCTCCAAGAGACCCAGTACTTC
CASSFQGLQETQYF
>TRBV28|NA|TRBD1|TRBJ2-7
TGTGCCAGCAGTTTACCGACCGGACAGGGAGAGCAGTACTTC
CASSLPTGQGEQYF
>TRBV28|NA|NA|TRBJ2-2
TGTGCCAGCACCAGTTCCGAGGGACATTACACCGGGGAGCTGTTTTTT
CASTSSEGHYTGELFF
>TRBV30|NA|NA|TRBJ1-1
TGTGCCTGGAAGGGGAAGGGGTTAAAAACTGAAGCTTTCTTT
CAWKGKGLKTEAFF
>TRBV24-1|NA|TRBD1|TRBJ2-1
TGTGCCACCAGTGTGTCAGGACAGGGAAACAATGAGCAGTTCTTC
CATSVSGQGNNEQFF
>TRBV4-1|few|NA|TRBJ2-2
TGCGCCAGCAGCCCTGCTTGGCTCCTGGGCTCTTTTGGGGAGCTGTTTTTT
CASSPAWLLGSFGELFF
>TRBV11-2|many|TRBD1|TRBJ2-3
TGTGCCAGCAGCTCGCGACAGGGGCCACCCACAGATACGCAGTATTTT
CASSSRQGPPTDTQYF
>TRBV30|NA|TRBD2|TRBJ2-1
TGTGCCTGGAGTTCGGCTAGCGGTAATGAGCAGTTCTTC
CAWSSASGNEQFF
>TRBV19|NA|NA|TRBJ2-7
TGTGCCAGTAGTATTGGGGCCAGAAGCTCCTACGAGCAGTACTTC
CASSIGARSSYEQYF
>TRBV6-4|NA|TRBD2|TRBJ2-1
TGTGCCAGCGGCACTAGCGGGGGTACCTACAATGAGCAGTTCTTC
CASGTSGGTYNEQFF
>TRBV12-5|NA|NA|TRBJ2-1
TGTGCTAGTGGTTTTACAACAGGGACCGGCTACAATGAGCAGTTCTTC
CASGFTTGTGYNEQFF
>TRBV4-1|NA|NA|TRBJ1-2
TGCGCCAGCAGCCAATCTACACAGAAATGTTTC
CASSQSTQKCF
>TRBV6-4|NA|TRBD1|TRBJ1-6
TGTGCCAGCAGACGGGACAGCGCCTATTCACCCCTCCACTTT
CASRRDSAYSPLHF
>TRBV5-5|NA|TRBD1|TRBJ1-1
TGTGCCAGCAGCCCGTCCAGGGGGAGGCGGTACACTGAAGCTTTCTTT
CASSPSRGRRYTEAFF
>TRBV28|NA|NA|TRBJ1-5
TGTGCCAGCAGATCACACATCACGAGCAATCAGCCCCAGCATTTT
CASRSHITSNQPQHF
>TRBV19|NA|TRBD2|TRBJ2-3
TGTGCCAGTAGTATTTCTGGACTAGCGGGAGGGCCTGCAGATACGCAGTATTTT
CASSISGLAGGPADTQYF
>TRBV27|few|TRBD2|TRBJ2-4
TGTGCCAGCAGTTTAGGGACTAGCGCGGCCAAAAACATTCAGTACTTC
CASSLGTSAAKNIQYF
>TRBV30|NA|NA|TRBJ1-5
TGTGCCTGGAGTGCAGGGCCTAATCAGCCCCAGCATTTT
CAWSAGPNQPQHF
>TRBV5-4|NA|NA|TRBJ1-2
TGTGCCAGCAGCTTGGAGGCAGGGATGTCGAACTATGGCTACACCTTC
CASSLEAGMSNYGYTF
>TRBV28|few|NA|TRBJ1-2
TGTGCCAGCAGTTTCAGGGGTGACTATGGCTACACCTTC
CASSFRGDYGYTF
>TRBV28|NA|NA|TRBJ1-1
TGTGCCAGCAGTTACCCCCCTAGGGAAGCTTTCTTT
CASSYPPREAFF
>TRBV6-4|NA|TRBD2|TRBJ2-3
TGTGCCAGCAGAAGACTAGCGGGAGGCGCAGATACGCAGTATTTT
CASRRLAGGADTQYF
>TRBV4-1|NA|NA|TRBJ1-2
TGCGCCAGCAGCCGTCGGAGCTATGGCTACACCTTC
CASSRRSYGYTF
>TRBV6-1|NA|TRBD1|TRBJ2-3
TGTGCCAGCAGTGAAGATGGGGACAGGGTGTATTTT
CASSEDGDRVYF
>TRBV30|NA|NA|TRBJ2-7
TGTGCCTGGAGACCCGCGACAGGATCAAGGCCCGAGCAGTACTTC
CAWRPATGSRPEQYF
>TRBV25-1|NA|NA|TRBJ1-2
TGTGCCAGCAGTAAGGGAGGCTATGGCTACACCTTC
CASSKGGYGYTF
>TRBV15|once|TRBD2|TRBJ2-7
TGTGCCACCAGCAGAGTGACTAGCGGGGGAAACGAGCAGTACTTC
CATSRVTSGGNEQYF
>TRBV30|NA|NA|TRBJ2-7
TGTGCCTGGAGGCCCCGGGACACTCTCTACGAGCAGTACTTC
CAWRPRDTLYEQYF
>TRBV18|NA|TRBD1|TRBJ2-7
TGTGCCAGCTCATCCGGGACAGGGGGCTACGAGCAGTACTTC
CASSSGTGGYEQYF
>TRBV27|NA|TRBD2|TRBJ2-1
TGTGCCAGCAGTCGGCCCCGGGGGGGTGCCTACAATGAGCAGTTCTTC
CASSRPRGGAYNEQFF
>TRBV13|NA|TRBD1|TRBJ2-4
TGTGCCAGCAGCTCGCGGTTGACAGGGGGCTCGACCAAAAACATTCAGTACTTC
CASSSRLTGGSTKNIQYF
>TRBV3-1/TRBV3-2|NA|TRBD2|TRBJ2-5
TGTGCCAGCAGCCAACCCGGGGACTACAAAGAGACCCAGTACTTC
CASSQPGDYKETQYF
>TRBV2|NA|NA|TRBJ2-5
TGTGCCAGCAGTGTGGGGCCAGCTTACTATCAAGAGACCCAGTACTTC
CASSVGPAYYQETQYF
>TRBV6-2/TRBV6-3|NA|TRBD2|TRBJ2-7
TGTGCCAGCAGTTACTCGATTTCGACCGGGACTAGCGGTTATCCCTACGAGCAGTACTTC
CASSYSISTGTSGYPYEQYF
>TRBV30|once|NA|TRBJ1-5
TGTGCCTGGAGTGGAACAGACGATCAGCCCCAGCATTTT
CAWSGTDDQPQHF
>TRBV7-8|NA|NA|TRBJ1-5
TGTGCCAGCACCCGCTTGGGAGGGAGCAATCAGCCCCAGCATTTT
CASTRLGGSNQPQHF
>TRBV5-1|NA|TRBD1|TRBJ2-2
TGCGCCAGCGGATGGACAGGGGCGAACACCGGGGAGCTGTTTTTT
CASGWTGANTGELFF
>TRBV5-1|NA|TRBD1|TRBJ2-5
TGCGCCAGCAGCCGGGACAGGGGAGGGGAAGAGCCCCAGTACTTC
CASSRDRGGEEPQYF
>TRBV2|NA|NA|TRBJ1-1
TGTGCCAGCATGGATTCGCGCAGGGGATGGAACACTGAAGCTTTCTTT
CASMDSRRGWNTEAFF
>TRBV29-1|NA|TRBD2|TRBJ2-3
TGCAGCGTTGCCAGCGGGAGGGGGCGAGGCACAGATACGCAGTATTTT
CSVASGRGRGTDTQYF
>TRBV7-9|NA|NA|TRBJ2-7
TGTGCCAGCAGCTTCGGAGGCGGCTCCTACGAGCAGTACTTC
CASSFGGGSYEQYF
>TRBV5-1|NA|TRBD1|TRBJ2-7
TGCGCCAGCAGCTTTTCAGGGGGCTACGAGCAGTACTTC
CASSFSGGYEQYF